This T cell receptor (beta chain) was found in a study of early T cells in non-severe SARS-CoV-2 infection. Overall study: It was bulk RNA from unsorted whole blood that was sequenced, and the chains were unpaired.

Many counts were recorded for this clonotype. Antigen specificity is unknown. Study-wide results and caveats: Sequences matched to VDJdb favored anti-spike CD8 responses, while private and CD4 specificities were missed.

Germline CDR1 MNHNS, CDR2 SASEGT. This CDR3 is built from 13 residues. Trimming left V 10 bases short and J 6 bases short, with 13 bases between. The TCR library protocol attached unique molecular identifiers to the individual cDNA molecules. MiXCR, applied by TCRdb to the 5' RACE reads, yields one record per CDR3 protein. Of tens of thousands of distinct CDR3 sequences listed, about 10% are singletons. The source material was whole blood. This chain joins TRBV6-1 and TRBJ1-6, with D possibly being TRBD1 (6 bases). This TCR came from an adult who was a healthcare worker with PCR-confirmed SARS-CoV-2 infection or an uninfected control (not recorded which). CDR3 sequence: CANRDNSNSPLHF. CDR3 nucleotide sequence: TGTGCCAATCGGGACAACAGTAATTCACCCCTCCACTTT.